This T cell receptor (beta chain) was recorded in a study of shared clonotypes between healthy human individuals. Assay used: immunoSEQ multiplex PCR; TCRdb lists only in-frame clones, some missing. The sample has about 580,000 clones, roughly 98% seen once; the top ten hold 0.3%. Study-wide results and limits: With several donors compared, approximately 5% of naive CD4 clonotypes were shared.

This clone has only one observation. No antigen is known for it. Cells designated naive CD8 were CD45RO-negative and were positively selected for CCR7, with terminally differentiated effector memory CD45RA+ cells excluded. Germline V gene lookup returns CDR1 MGHRA and CDR2 YSYEKL. The CDR3 covers 13 residues. The germline V and J ends were trimmed by 1 base and 5 bases, with 9 bases remaining between them. The sequence was collected from a man in his thirties or forties in good health. The sequencing sample was made of naive CD8+ T cells sorted from blood. V and J are TRBV4-1 and TRBJ2-7; D not resolved. In nucleotides, the CDR3 is TGCGCCAGCAGCCAAGTTAAGGGTGACGAGCAGTACTTC. It is translated as CASSQVKGDEQYF.